These 30 T cell receptor beta chains share one sample of origin, sequenced in a study of blood T cells in healthy people across ages (dated by TCRdb to between 2015 and 2016). Receptors were amplified or captured by 5' RACE. The data were produced on an Illumina HiSeq 2500. A second about 7 to 12 cycle PCR used a sample-barcoded 5' primer and a J-beta primer mix. Clones were called with MiXCR by TCRdb after fastp trimmed the public reads at Q25, and only in-frame beta chains were retained. Merged by CDR3 protein, the rows form single entries marked with the most common genes and DNA. Across this sample there are 1.5 million to 2 million distinct CDR3 sequences, with roughly 50% seen only once. Approximately 2.1% of the sample belongs to the ten largest clones. The sequenced material came from blood. All receptors come from a woman aged 40 to 50 in good health.

This clonotype was picked up a small number of times. The chain joins TRBV6-6 to TRBJ2-7, with D possibly TRBD1 on 5 matching bases. From germline, CDR1 is MNHNY and CDR2 SVGAGI (reference sequence). Between the trimmed V and J ends, which lost 5 bases and 3 bases, there was a span of 23 bases. CDR3 size: 17 residues. DNA for the CDR3: TGTGCCAGCAGTCACCCAGCAGGGTTGGTTTCCCTCTACGAGCAGTACTTC. Its translation is CASSHPAGLVSLYEQYF.

This chain connects TRBV21-1 to TRBJ2-3. TRBV21-1 constitutes a pseudogene. The CDR3 sequence is 19 residues long. The CDR3 bases are TGTGCCAGCAGCAAAGCTCTACTGACGGCTCCTTCTCTCACAGATACGCAGTATTTT. It specifies CASSKALLTAPSLTDTQYF.

On this clonotype itself: One end of the junction fails to match germline, which may point to a read error. This sequence joins TRBV29-1 and TRBJ2-5, with unresolved D. The CDR3 totals 14 residues. Germline V CDR1 and CDR2: SQVTM, ANQGSEA. The CDR3 reads CSVEGGRTQETRYF. The CDR3, as DNA: TGCAGCGTTGAGGGCGGACGCACCCAAGAGACCCGGTACTTC.

This clonotype was counted between two and nine times. The CDR3, as DNA: TGTGCCAGCAGCCAAGACCGTGGGGAGTACAATGAGCAGTTCTTC. As protein: CASSQDRGEYNEQFF. V is TRBV4-2 and J is TRBJ2-1; the D gene is possibly TRBD2 (5 bases). Trimming pared 0 bases from V and 4 bases from J, leaving 10 bases between. The CDR3 loop spans 15 amino acids. Germline V lookup: CDR1 LGHNA, CDR2 YNFKEQ.

The CDR3 is CASSDWGTPTNEKLFF. The CDR3 DNA sequence: TGTGCCAGCAGTGACTGGGGCACCCCAACTAATGAAAAACTGTTTTTT. This chain links TRBV2 with TRBJ1-4; the D gene is possibly TRBD1 (5 bases). The V end lost 3 bases, the J end lost 0 bases, and 11 bases lay between the germline ends. The CDR3 spans 16 residues. Germline lookup yields CDR1 SNHLY and CDR2 FYNNEI.

The chain carries TRBV19 and TRBJ2-3; D is ambiguous. Trimming shortened V by 4 bases and J by 1 base, and 12 bases separated the two germline ends. This CDR3 region has 15 residues. The germline V gene encodes CDR1 LNHDA and CDR2 SQIVND (reference sequence). In DNA, the CDR3 is TGTGCCAGTAGTACGCGGACGGCCGGCACAGATACGCAGTATTTT. Amino acids: CASSTRTAGTDTQYF.

V and J are TRBV7-6 and TRBJ1-4; D call uncertain. Trimming shortened V by 5 bases and J by 7 bases, and 8 bases separated the two germline ends. Germline lookup yields CDR1 SGHVS and CDR2 FNYEAQ. The CDR3 spans 12 residues. DNA of the CDR3: TGTGCCAGCAGCACCATCGGTGAAAAACTGTTTTTT. Its protein is CASSTIGEKLFF.

This chain uses TRBV12-3 or TRBV12-4 with TRBJ2-4; 9 nucleotides line up with TRBD1. The CDR3 spans 15 residues. Trimming took 6 bases from V and 0 from J; bases not matched to a gene: 3. In DNA, the CDR3 is TGTGCCAGCAGGGGGACAGGGTTAGCCAAAAACATTCAGTACTTC. Residues: CASRGTGLAKNIQYF.

This clonotype was detected many times. The chain couples TRBV29-1 to TRBJ2-3; 7 bases align to TRBD1. The CDR3 totals 13 residues. From germline, CDR1 is SQVTM and CDR2 ANQGSEA. Losses at the gene ends were 6 bases for V and 5 bases for J; bases not matched to a gene: 8. The CDR3 DNA is TGCAGCGTGTCCAGGGGGTCTAGAGATACGCAGTATTTT. This codes for CSVSRGSRDTQYF.

This clonotype came up a few times. This sequence joins TRBV2 and TRBJ1-4, with 8 bases aligning to TRBD1. With V trimmed by 4 bases and J by 4 bases, 2 bases remained unmatched. Germline V gives CDR1 SNHLY, CDR2 FYNNEI. This CDR3 has 14 amino acids. In DNA, the CDR3 is TGTGCCAGCAGTGCAGACAGGGGTAATGAAAAACTGTTTTTT. Translation gives CASSADRGNEKLFF.

This clonotype was counted a few times. The chain recombines TRBV10-3 with TRBJ2-5, with 8 bases fitting TRBD1. Trimming removed 3 bases from V and 5 bases from J; junction bases left unmatched: 17. Germline V CDR1 and CDR2: ENHRY, SYGVKD. The CDR3 totals 18 residues. The CDR3 DNA is TGTGCCATCAGTGACTGGAAGACAGGGGAGGTTTCCGGGGAGACCCAGTACTTC. It codes for CAISDWKTGEVSGETQYF.

The chain recombines TRBV7-2 with TRBJ2-4, with TRBD1 matching 7 bases. Trimming removed 1 base from V and 9 bases from J; junction bases left unmatched: 9. Germline CDR1 SGHTA, CDR2 FQGNSA. The CDR3 consists of 15 residues. The CDR3 reads CASSLGLGTARIQYF. The CDR3 coding sequence is TGTGCCAGCAGCTTAGGGCTCGGGACAGCCCGCATTCAGTACTTC. The whole variable domain, filled in from reference TRBV7-2 and TRBJ2-4, reads GAGVSQSPSNKVTEKGKDVELRCDPISGHTALYWYRQSLGQGLEFLIYFQGNSAPDKSGLPSDRFSAERTGGSVSTLTIQRTQQEDSAVYLCASSLGLGTARIQYFGAGTRLSVL.

J is TRBJ1-5 and V is TRBV12-3 or TRBV12-4; the D is unclear. The CDR3 has 16 residues. Trimming removed 5 bases from V and 0 bases from J, with 14 bases in between. Here the CDR3 reads CASSGAVRSSNQPQHF. In DNA form, the CDR3 reads TGTGCCAGCAGTGGAGCGGTACGAAGTAGCAATCAGCCCCAGCATTTT.

The chain recombines TRBV10-3 with TRBJ2-1; weak D call: TRBD1 (6 bases). This CDR3 contains 14 residues. Deletions cut 6 bases from V and 7 bases from J, with 16 bases between. The germline gives CDR1 ENHRY, CDR2 SYGVKD. The chain's CDR3 is CAIRAEIRGNEQFF. CDR3 coding DNA: TGTGCCATCAGGGCGGAAATCAGGGGAAATGAGCAGTTCTTC.

CDR3 loop: CASSYTDPGVHEQYF. The CDR3 DNA reads TGTGCCAGCAGTTACACGGACCCAGGGGTCCACGAGCAGTACTTC. The chain combines TRBV6-2 or TRBV6-3 with TRBJ2-4; D may be TRBD1 (6 bases). The DNA matches TRBJ2-7 better at its end, which makes the J call doubtful. This CDR3 is built from 15 residues. Germline CDR1 MNHEY, CDR2 SVGEGT.

The V gene is TRBV6-2 or TRBV6-3, the J gene TRBJ2-7; D is ambiguous. CDR1 is MNHEY and CDR2 is SVGEGT in the germline V gene. V lost 5 bases to trimming and J lost 1 base, with 9 bases between them. This CDR3 contains 13 residues. CDR3 residues: CASSEPRSYEQYF. CDR3 nucleotides: TGTGCCAGCAGTGAGCCCAGATCCTACGAGCAGTACTTC.

This rearrangement joins TRBV28 to TRBJ2-7, with D unclear. Gene TRBJ2-4 matches the end of the DNA better, so the J call may be wrong. This CDR3 region has 15 residues. The germline V gene encodes CDR1 MDHEN and CDR2 SYDVKM. As DNA, the CDR3 is TGTGCCAGCAGGGGAACAGAATTAGCTAAAAACATTCAGTACTTC. This sequence encodes CASRGTELAKNIQYF.

The chain joins TRBV9 to TRBJ1-1; the D gene is possibly TRBD1 (5 bases). Germline values: CDR1 SGDLS, CDR2 YYNGEE. Trimming pared 0 bases from V and 11 bases from J, leaving 14 bases between. The CDR3 has 13 amino acids. The CDR3 DNA is TGTGCCAGCAGCGTAGGGGGCCGACCCCCGGCTTTCTTT. This sequence encodes CASSVGGRPPAFF.

The genes are TRBV11-2 and TRBJ1-6, with 7 bases that match TRBD1. CDR1 and CDR2 from the germline V gene are SGHAT and FQNNGV. Trimming cost V 4 bases and J 9 bases; bases outside gene matches: 12. The CDR3 has 16 residues. The CDR3 loop is CASSSAGGTATSPLHF. In nucleotides, the CDR3 is TGTGCCAGCAGCTCGGCGGGGGGGACAGCAACTTCACCCCTCCACTTT.

The chain has TRBV6-2 or TRBV6-3 and TRBJ2-1; D not certain. With the DNA end fitting TRBJ2-7 better, the J assignment may be wrong. The CDR3 totals 15 residues. Germline CDR1 reads MNHEY; CDR2 reads SVGEGT. DNA for the CDR3: TGTGCCAGCAGTTACTGGGTAGTGACCTACAATGAGCAGTACTTC. Translating gives CASSYWVVTYNEQYF.

This clonotype has a handful of counts. The chain uses TRBV6-6 and TRBJ2-4; D gene uncertain. V lost 6 bases and J 0 bases, leaving 12 bases between the germline ends. The CDR3 loop spans 15 amino acids. Germline assignment: CDR1 MNHNY and CDR2 SVGAGI (reference sequence). The CDR3 protein is CASSHEAVAKNIQYF. In DNA form, the CDR3 reads TGTGCCAGCAGCCACGAGGCCGTAGCCAAAAACATTCAGTACTTC.

The rearrangement links TRBV12-3 or TRBV12-4 to TRBJ1-2; 8 positions match TRBD1. This CDR3 is 14 amino acids long. V was pared by 6 bases and J by 5 bases, with 8 bases of the junction left unmatched. CDR3 amino acids: CASRVDREGYGYTF. The CDR3 DNA sequence: TGTGCCAGCAGGGTGGACAGGGAGGGATATGGCTACACCTTC.

The chain recombines TRBV9 with TRBJ2-3; D is ambiguous. V lost 0 bases and J 2 bases, leaving 10 bases between the germline ends. Germline CDR1 reads SGDLS; CDR2 reads YYNGEE. The CDR3 loop spans 15 amino acids. The CDR3 reads CASSVGKSTTDTQYF. The CDR3 nucleotides read TGTGCCAGCAGCGTAGGCAAGAGCACCACAGATACGCAGTATTTT. The whole variable domain, filled in from reference TRBV9 and TRBJ2-3, reads DSGVTQTPKHLITATGQRVTLRCSPRSGDLSVYWYQQSLDQGLQFLIQYYNGEERAKGNILERFSAQQFPDLHSELNLSSLELGDSALYFCASSVGKSTTDTQYFGPGTRLTVL.

With respect to this clonotype: A much larger clone sits a single nucleotide away, making a read error possible. CDR3 bases: TGCGCCAGCAGCTTGGTTGCCAGTAGGGTCTCAGAGACCCAGTACTTC. This sequence encodes CASSLVASRVSETQYF. The chain couples TRBV5-1 to TRBJ2-5; D gene unclear. The length of the CDR3 is 16 residues. Germline-derived CDR1 and CDR2 are SGHRS and YFSETQ. Trimming took 0 bases from V and 4 from J, leaving 16 bases between them.

The chain has TRBV7-3 and TRBJ2-3; TRBD2 agrees at 7 bases. The CDR3 is 17 amino acids. The germline V gene has CDR1 SGHTA and CDR2 FQGTGA. V gave up 0 bases and J gave up 2 bases; unmatched junction bases: 8. In DNA form, the CDR3 reads TGTGCCAGCAGCTTAACGAGTGGCGGGGGTTACACAGATACGCAGTATTTT. Translated: CASSLTSGGGYTDTQYF. Drawing the rest from reference TRBV7-3 and TRBJ2-3, the complete variable domain is GAGVSQTPSNKVTEKGKYVELRCDPISGHTALYWYRQSLGQGPEFLIYFQGTGAADDSGLPNDRFFAVRPEGSVSTLKIQRTERGDSAVYLCASSLTSGGGYTDTQYFGPGTRLTVL.

This clonotype was detected once. The chain joins TRBV6-5 to TRBJ1-2, with TRBD1 as a possible D gene (6 bases). The CDR3 contains 15 residues. The V gene's germline CDR1 is MNHEY and CDR2 SVGAGI. V lost 4 bases and J lost 4, with 16 bases in between. The CDR3: CASSSPLQGSYGYTF. CDR3 in DNA: TGTGCCAGCAGTTCCCCCCTACAGGGATCCTATGGCTACACCTTC.

The chain combines TRBV4-2 with TRBJ2-1; no clear D. Trimming shortened V by 0 bases and J by 9 bases, and 9 bases separated the two germline ends. CDR1 is LGHNA and CDR2 is YNFKEQ in the germline V gene. There are 13 residues in the CDR3. In nucleotides, the CDR3 is TGTGCCAGCAGCCAAGAAGGCAGTGGTGAGCAGTTCTTC. The encoded protein is CASSQEGSGEQFF.

The rearrangement joins TRBV4-3 to TRBJ2-1; TRBD2 agrees at 9 bases. Per germline, CDR1 LGHNA and CDR2 YSLEER. The CDR3 length is 15 residues. J was trimmed by 6 bases and V by 4 bases; bases with no gene match: 7. CDR3 sequence reads: CASSPYGAGGNEQFF. The DNA for the CDR3 is TGCGCCAGCAGCCCATATGGAGCGGGGGGCAATGAGCAGTTCTTC.

CDR3 nucleotide sequence: TGTGCCAGTAGACCGGACTTTAGCACAGATACGCAGTATTTT. It translates to CASRPDFSTDTQYF. J is TRBJ2-3 and V is TRBV19; D perhaps matches TRBD2 (5 bases). V dropped 6 bases and J dropped 0 bases, with 10 bases sitting between them. Germline CDR1 LNHDA, CDR2 SQIVND (reference sequence). The CDR3 contains 14 residues.

This clonotype was seen ten or more times. The rearrangement uses TRBV27 and TRBJ2-1, with D unclear. Germline assignment: CDR1 MNHEY and CDR2 SMNVEV (reference sequence). This CDR3 comprises 13 residues. V lost 6 bases to trimming and J lost 4 bases, with 10 bases between them. The CDR3, as DNA: TGTGCCAGCAGCTTACGGCCTTACAATGAGCAGTTCTTC. Its protein is CASSLRPYNEQFF.